This T cell receptor beta chain was identified during a study of technical replicates of blood from a few donors. Trimming cost V 4 bases and J 4 bases, with 10 bases left between them. Germline-derived CDR1 and CDR2 are SGHTA and FQGNSA. The CDR3 spans 13 residues. Profiling relied on immunoSEQ multiplex PCR, and the TCRdb table lists in-frame clones only, not all of them. The table includes approximately 87,000 clones, around 90% detected once. The material sequenced was T cells isolated from PBMCs. The clonotype was recovered from a human donor in good health. Some clones in this sample may be carry-over from other donors' samples. This chain uses TRBV7-2 with TRBJ1-1; weak D call: TRBD1 (5 bases). CDR3 region: CASSWGGSTEAFF. The CDR3 nucleotides read TGTGCCAGCAGCTGGGGGGGGAGCACTGAAGCTTTCTTT.